This T cell receptor beta chain was captured in a study of blood T cell repertoires in COVID-19 (dated by TCRdb to 2020 to 2022). Regarding the complete study: Collaborator samples came from the United States, Italy and Spain and covered acute and convalescent phases of COVID-19. The prospective study material was composed of cDNA or gDNA derived from T cells, B-cell-depleted T cells, or PBMCs. The dataset comprised deeply sampled blood TCRbeta repertoires from subjects exposed to, actively infected with, or recovered from COVID-19. The repertoires were made available in a free public database intended to serve as a resource for research on the immune response to SARS-CoV-2. The samples were drawn from two sources: the first 160 participants of the ongoing ImmuneRACE study, and 1,254 subjects contributed by 6 global collaborators. A de-identified subject ID, COVID-19 status, age in years and sex were almost always included in the sample metadata. HLA class I and class II types, where available, came from metadata supplied by the sample provider rather than from assay-based typing. On the study overall, not on this receptor specifically: The quantity of clinical and demographic metadata differed by source and by participant and was supplied without curation.

Of note for this clone: No cognate antigen has been identified for it. The sample holds no much larger clone one base away, and base qualities are not on file.

The collaborating institutions used their own protocols to collect whole blood in K2EDTA tubes. For TCRbeta analysis, collaborator samples were shipped as frozen whole blood, as isolated PBMCs, or as DNA extracted from either sample type. The CDR3, from cysteine to phenylalanine, totals 19 residues. The read is trimmed to its CDR3 DNA, 57 bases read in frame from base 1. The germline V gene specifies SGHTS as CDR1 and YDEGEE as CDR2. V is pruned by 0 bases and J by 1 base, leaving 5 bases of the junction without a gene match. TCRbeta CDR3 regions were amplified from genomic DNA using the immunoSEQ Assay, a bias-controlled multiplex PCR. The paper's data handling went like this. The number of nucleated cells in each sample was estimated from the amplification of reference gene primers within the assay. Sequence reads were collapsed and filtered to measure the absolute abundance of every unique TCRbeta CDR3 rearrangement. For each sample, productive Simpson clonality was calculated as the square root of Simpson's diversity index across productive rearrangements. TCRdb limited this immuneACCESS table to in-frame rearrangements with V and J called. A share of clones is missing; checked studies link under half to unresolved V genes, and the rest is unexplained. V, J and clone size derive from that table, while D and trimming were established from the DNA sequence. Across this sample there are around 220,000 clones, with 80% to 85% seen only once. The ten largest clones capture roughly 5% of the sample.

Rearrangement joined TRBV5-8 to TRBJ2-4; the central 15 bases match TRBD2. What was sequenced was peripheral blood. The TCR comes from a human donor in a cohort sampled during active COVID-19. The DNA sequence is as follows: TGTGCCAGCAGCTTGGTTGGACTAGCGGGAGGGGATGCCAAAAACATTCAGTACTTC. The translation is CASSLVGLAGGDAKNIQYF.